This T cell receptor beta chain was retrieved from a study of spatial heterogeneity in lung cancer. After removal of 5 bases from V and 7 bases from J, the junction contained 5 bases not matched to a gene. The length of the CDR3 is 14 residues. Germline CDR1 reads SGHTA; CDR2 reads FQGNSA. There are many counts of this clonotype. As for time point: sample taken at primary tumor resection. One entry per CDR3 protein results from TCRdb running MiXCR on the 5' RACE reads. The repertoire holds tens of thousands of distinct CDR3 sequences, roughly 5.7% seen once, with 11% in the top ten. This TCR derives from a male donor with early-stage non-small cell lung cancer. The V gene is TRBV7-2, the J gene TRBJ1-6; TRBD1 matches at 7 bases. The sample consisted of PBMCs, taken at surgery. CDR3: CASSLRDSNSPLHF. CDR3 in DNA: TGTGCCAGCAGCCTCCGGGACAGCAATTCACCCCTCCACTTT.